This TCR beta chain was retrieved from a study of blood T cell repertoires in COVID-19. TCRdb's table, derived via immunoSEQ multiplex PCR, lists solely in-frame clones and lacks some. Of around 480,000 clones listed, 87% were seen once; the top ten hold about 0.75%. CDR3 size: 19 residues. V lost 2 bases to trimming and J lost 4 bases; unmatched junction nucleotides: 16. From germline, CDR1 is LGHDT and CDR2 YNNKEL (reference sequence). The receptor was derived from a woman aged 18-29 years who had recovered from COVID-19. The chain couples TRBV3-1 (or the pseudogene TRBV3-2) to TRBJ2-5, with 10 bases fitting TRBD2. What was sequenced was PBMCs or T cells enriched from blood (not recorded which). The CDR3 spells CASSQPLPLLAGLRETQYF. For the CDR3, the DNA is TGTGCCAGCAGCCAACCGTTACCTTTACTAGCGGGGTTGAGAGAGACCCAGTACTTC.